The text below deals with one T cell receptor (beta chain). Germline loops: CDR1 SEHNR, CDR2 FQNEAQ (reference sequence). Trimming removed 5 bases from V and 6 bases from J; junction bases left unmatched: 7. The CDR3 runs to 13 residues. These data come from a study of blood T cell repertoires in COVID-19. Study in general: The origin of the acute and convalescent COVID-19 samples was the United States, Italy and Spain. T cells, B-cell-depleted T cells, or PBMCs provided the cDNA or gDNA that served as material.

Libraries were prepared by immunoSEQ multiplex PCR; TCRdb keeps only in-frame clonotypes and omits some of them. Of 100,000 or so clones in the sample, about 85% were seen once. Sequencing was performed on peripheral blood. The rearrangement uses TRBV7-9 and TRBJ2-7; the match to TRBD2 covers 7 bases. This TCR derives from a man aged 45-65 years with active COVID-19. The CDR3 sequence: CASSPPGGIEQYF. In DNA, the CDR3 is TGTGCCAGCAGCCCCCCGGGGGGTATCGAGCAGTACTTC.